What follows are 27 T cell receptor beta chains derived from one specimen sequenced in a study of tissue T cells after allogeneic stem cell transplantation. Method: immunoSEQ multiplex PCR; TCRdb's copy keeps in-frame clones and lacks some. The sample yields some 5,000 clones, around 52% seen once. Documented time point: mouse harvest day 7 after allogeneic transplant. The graft held 10^6 splenic CD5+ T cells and 10^7 T-cell-depleted bone marrow cells. Sequenced material: gut tissue. Source of these receptors: a female BALB/c mouse given C57BL/6 T cells with graft-versus-host disease after an allogeneic hematopoietic cell transplant.

Comment on this clone: Genes here carry mouse names. The sequenced fragment ends 1 residue before the CDR3 boundary, so the rest is inferred from the germline J gene. This chain connects TRBV5 to TRBJ2-3; D perhaps matches TRBD2 (6 bases). The germline gives CDR1 LGHNA, CDR2 YNLKQL (reference sequence). Trimming took off 4 bases at V and 0 bases at J, with 11 bases between the two ends. The CDR3 consists of 15 residues. CDR3: CASSLDWSSAETLYF. The part of the CDR3 DNA that was read is TGTGCCAGCAGCCTCGACTGGTCTAGTGCAGAAACGCTGTAT.

This clone was counted a few times. Genes and germline come from the mouse. The CDR3 end is not reached by the read, which stops 1 residue before it; the germline J gene fills it in. The sample carries other DNA sequences with the same CDR3. The gene calls are TRBV26 and TRBJ1-2; 7 nucleotides line up with TRBD1. CDR1 is KGHPV, CDR2 FQNQEV, per germline (reference sequence). The CDR3 covers 13 residues. Unmatched junction bases numbered 0, after V lost 2 bases and J lost 3 bases. CDR3 sequence: CASSLQGDSDYTF. Partial CDR3 DNA: TGTGCCAGCAGTCTGCAGGGGGACTCCGACTACACC.

With regard to this clone: Here the gene names and germline are mouse. The read gets to within 1 residue of the CDR3 end, and the germline J gene fills in the rest. Other DNA sequences in this sample translate to the same CDR3. V usage is TRBV26 and J usage is TRBJ1-2, with TRBD1 matching over 7 bases. Trimming cost V 3 bases and J 3 bases; bases outside gene matches: 1. CDR3 length: 13 residues. Germline assignment: CDR1 KGHPV and CDR2 FQNQEV (reference sequence). CDR3 protein: CASSLQGDSDYTF. The covered CDR3 bases are TGTGCCAGCAGTCTCCAGGGGGACTCCGACTACACC.

On this clone: Gene names follow the mouse nomenclature. The read ends 1 residue shy of where the CDR3 ends; the end is completed using the germline J gene. The rearrangement uses TRBV16 and TRBJ1-4; D perhaps matches TRBD1 (6 bases). V dropped 7 bases and J dropped 0 bases, with 15 bases sitting between them. Germline loops: CDR1 SGHSA, CDR2 FRNQAP. The CDR3 contains 16 residues. The covered CDR3 bases are TGTGCAAGCACTCCCGGGACAAAAATTTCCAACGAAAGATTATTT. Translating gives CASTPGTKISNERLF. The entire CDR3 sequence reads CASTPGTKISNERLFF.

This clone was counted between two and nine times. Germline and genes here are mouse. The read gets to within 1 residue of the CDR3 end, and the germline J gene fills in the rest. The genes are TRBV16 and TRBJ1-4; maybe TRBD1 (5 bases). V shed 4 bases and J shed 1 base, with 10 bases lying between them. Germline lookup yields CDR1 SGHSA and CDR2 FRNQAP. The CDR3 covers 15 residues. The CDR3 here is CASSSSGPSNERLFF. CDR3 DNA, as far as it was read: TGTGCAAGCAGCTCCTCAGGGCCTTCCAACGAAAGATTATTT.

Of note for this clone: Gene labels here are mouse ones. Read sequence stops 1 residue before the CDR3 end, and the germline J gene provides the missing end. The V gene is TRBV13-2, the J gene TRBJ2-3; D is unclear. CDR1 and CDR2 (germline): NNHNN, SYGAGS (reference sequence). Trimming took 0 bases from V and 9 from J, leaving 5 bases between them. The CDR3 spans 11 residues. The DNA read from the CDR3 is TGTGCCAGCGGTGATGCACCCACGCTGTAT. Its translation: CASGDAPTLY. The entire CDR3 protein reads CASGDAPTLYF.

To note about this clone: The gene names given are mouse names. The read ends 1 residue early relative to the CDR3; the germline J gene fills the gap. V usage is TRBV26 and J usage is TRBJ1-4; TRBD1 is a possible D gene (6 bases). The CDR3 is 14 residues long. Germline-derived CDR1 and CDR2 are KGHPV and FQNQEV (reference sequence). The germline V and J ends were trimmed by 6 bases and 1 base, with 9 bases remaining between them. Partial CDR3 DNA: TGTGCCAGCAGCCCGGACAGTTCCAACGAAAGATTATTT. This translates into CASSPDSSNERLF. The full CDR3 sequence reads CASSPDSSNERLFF.

As regards this clone: Mouse germline and gene names are used. The read terminates 1 residue ahead of where the CDR3 ends, so the germline J gene completes it. The J gene is TRBJ2-4, the V gene TRBV3, with 9 bases matching TRBD2. V was clipped by 1 base and J by 0 bases; unmatched bases: 2. The CDR3 has 16 residues. In germline, CDR1 is SNHLY, CDR2 FYNGKV (reference sequence). Partial CDR3 DNA: TGTGCCAGCAGCTTAGTCTGGGGGGGTAGTCAAAACACCTTGTAC. It translates to CASSLVWGGSQNTLY. From start to end, the CDR3 is CASSLVWGGSQNTLYF.

About this clone: Here the gene names and germline are mouse. The CDR3 end is not reached by the read, which stops 1 residue before it; the germline J gene fills it in. The chain has TRBV12-2 and TRBJ1-5; no definite D call. V dropped 1 base and J dropped 2 bases, with 2 bases sitting between them. This CDR3 has 12 residues. Germline V gene data show CDR1 as SGHLS and CDR2 as HYDKME. Incomplete CDR3 DNA: TGTGCCAGCTCTCTACACAACCAGGCTCCGCTT. Protein product: CASSLHNQAPL. The entire CDR3 sequence reads CASSLHNQAPLF.

On this clone: Mouse germline and gene names are used. The chain's CDR3 is CASSPPGGQNTLYF. The part of the CDR3 DNA that was read is TGTGCCAGCAGCCCCCCGGGGGGTCAAAACACCTTGTAC. The chain links TRBV3 to TRBJ2-4; D possibly uses TRBD1 or TRBD2 (5 bases each). The observed sequence ends 1 residue before the CDR3 terminus, with the missing tail filled in from the germline J gene. This CDR3 contains 14 residues. Germline values: CDR1 SNHLY, CDR2 FYNGKV (reference sequence). V dropped 5 bases and J dropped 1 base, with 10 bases sitting between them. The full variable domain, completed using reference TRBV3 and TRBJ2-4, is GPKVLQIPSHQIIDMGQMVTLNCDPVSNHLYFYWYKQILGQQMEFLVNFYNGKVMEKSKLFKDQFSVERPDGSYFTLKIQPTALEDSAVYFCASSPPGGQNTLYFGAGTRLSVL.

Notes on this clone: The genes and germline here are from mouse. The read ends 1 residue shy of where the CDR3 ends; the end is completed using the germline J gene. J is TRBJ2-3 and V is TRBV26, with 7 bases that match TRBD2. The J segment lost 0 bases and the V segment lost 4 bases, leaving 1 base of the junction unmatched. The germline gives CDR1 KGHPV, CDR2 FQNQEV (reference sequence). The CDR3 length is 14 residues. CDR3 region: CASSRGGSAETLYF. The covered CDR3 bases are TGTGCCAGCAGTCGTGGGGGGAGTGCAGAAACGCTGTAT.

To note about this clone: Genes here carry mouse names. The read gets to within 1 residue of the CDR3 end, and the germline J gene fills in the rest. This chain connects TRBV12-1 to TRBJ2-3, with 7 positions matching TRBD2. V shed 4 bases and J 0 bases; nucleotides not matched to a gene: 6. CDR1 and CDR2 (germline): SGHSN, HYEKVE. This CDR3 has 15 amino acids. The sequenced CDR3 bases are TGTGCCAGCTCCCAATCTGGGGGTAGTGCAGAAACGCTGTAT. Its protein product is CASSQSGGSAETLY. The full CDR3 is CASSQSGGSAETLYF.

As concerns this clone: The genes and germline here are from mouse. CDR3 sequence: CASSDQGNTEVFF. The sequenced part of the CDR3 DNA is TGTGCCAGCAGTGACCAGGGGAACACAGAAGTCTTC. V gene TRBV13-1 combines with J gene TRBJ1-1; a possible D gene is TRBD1 (5 bases). The read falls 1 residue short of the CDR3 end, and the missing part is taken from the germline J gene. Between the trimmed V and J ends, which lost 2 bases and 1 base, there was a span of 6 bases. The CDR3 extends over 13 amino acids. Germline CDR1 reads NSHNY; CDR2 reads SYGAGN.

This clone appeared a few times. Gene names and germline refer to mouse. The CDR3 end lies 1 residue beyond the end of the read and is filled in from the germline J gene. V gene TRBV16 combines with J gene TRBJ2-7; unclear D gene. Deletions cut 4 bases from V and 3 bases from J, with 4 bases between. Germline values: CDR1 SGHSA, CDR2 FRNQAP. CDR3 length: 11 amino acids. CDR3: CASSSFYEQYF. CDR3 bases read: TGTGCAAGCAGCTCCTTCTATGAACAGTAC. Combining the CDR3 with reference TRBV16 and TRBJ2-7 gives the whole variable domain NAGVIQTPRHKVTGKGQEATLWCEPISGHSAVFWYRQTIVQGLEFLTYFRNQAPIDDSGMPKERFSAQMPNQSHSTLKIQSTQPQDSAVYLCASSSFYEQYFGPGTRLTVL.

This clone was detected only a few times. Gene names and germline refer to mouse. With the read ending 1 residue before the CDR3 end, the germline J gene is used to fill in that end. The V call is TRBV26, the J call TRBJ2-3, with D possibly being TRBD1 or TRBD2 (5 bases each). Germline V CDR1 and CDR2: KGHPV, FQNQEV (reference sequence). This CDR3 is 15 amino acids long. Trimming took 2 bases from V and 1 from J, leaving 10 bases between them. The sequenced CDR3 bases are TGTGCCAGCAGTCTGGGGGCGCAGGGTGCAGAAACGCTGTAT. Encoded protein: CASSLGAQGAETLY. The whole CDR3 reads CASSLGAQGAETLYF.

This clone was observed once. All gene names here are mouse names. The sequenced part of the CDR3 DNA is TGTGCAAGCAGCTTCTGGGATTATGCTGAGCAGTTC. Amino acid sequence: CASSFWDYAEQF. The CDR3 reads in full as CASSFWDYAEQFF. This sequence joins TRBV16 and TRBJ2-1, with a weak D call TRBD2 (5 bases). The read terminates 1 residue before the CDR3 end, so the remaining end is supplied by the germline J gene. Trimming took off 3 bases at V and 4 bases at J, with 7 bases between the two ends. The CDR3 runs to 13 residues. CDR1 and CDR2 (germline): SGHSA, FRNQAP.

Comments on this clone: Gene names follow the mouse nomenclature. The CDR3 reads CASSLDRGGTGQLYF. CDR3 DNA, as far as it was read: TGTGCCAGCAGTTTGGACAGGGGTGGCACCGGGCAGCTCTAC. The rearrangement links TRBV26 to TRBJ2-2, with 9 bases lining up with TRBD1. Read coverage stops 1 residue before the CDR3 terminus; the germline J gene supplies the remainder. The V gene's germline CDR1 is KGHPV and CDR2 FQNQEV (reference sequence). CDR3 length: 15 residues. The trim removed 5 bases at V and 4 bases at J, leaving 5 bases unmatched.

Comment on this clone: Gene names follow the mouse nomenclature. CDR3 bases read: TGTGCCAGCAGTCCGGGGGGAGAAGACACCCAGTAC. This codes for CASSPGGEDTQY. The whole CDR3 protein reads CASSPGGEDTQYF. The chain employs TRBV26 and TRBJ2-5, with D perhaps TRBD2 (6 bases). The CDR3 is cut off 1 residue early in the read; its end comes from the germline J gene. Germline CDR1 reads KGHPV; CDR2 reads FQNQEV (reference sequence). CDR3 length: 13 amino acids. With 4 bases removed from V and 4 bases from J, the gap between germline ends came to 9 bases.

This clone occurred a few times. The genes and germline here are from mouse. The DNA ends 1 residue before the CDR3 does, and the rest of the CDR3 is filled in from the germline J gene. The V gene is TRBV26, the J gene TRBJ2-7; D gene unclear. The V end was cut by 3 bases, the J end by 4 bases, with 7 bases between. Looked up from germline, CDR1 is KGHPV and CDR2 is FQNQEV (reference sequence). This CDR3 contains 12 residues. The CDR3 DNA, read in part, is TGTGCCAGCAGTCTACGCAGTTATGAACAGTAC. It translates to CASSLRSYEQY. In full, the CDR3 is CASSLRSYEQYF.

On this clone itself: Gene and germline names: mouse. Read data end 1 residue before the CDR3 end; the end is taken from the germline J gene. The rearrangement uses TRBV26 and TRBJ1-3; D is unclear. Germline V gives CDR1 KGHPV, CDR2 FQNQEV (reference sequence). V lost 0 bases to trimming and J lost 3 bases, with 9 bases between them. The CDR3 totals 15 residues. The CDR3 region is CASSLSNGVGNTLYF. Partial CDR3 DNA: TGTGCCAGCAGTCTGTCGAATGGGGTTGGAAATACGCTCTAT.

Of note for this clone: The gene symbols are mouse symbols. The read ends 1 residue before the CDR3 terminus; that terminus is restored from the germline J gene. V and J are TRBV5 and TRBJ2-3; tentatively, D is TRBD1 (5 bases). Per the germline V gene, CDR1 is LGHNA and CDR2 is YNLKQL (reference sequence). V was pared by 0 bases and J by 5 bases, with 6 bases between. This CDR3 has 13 residues. CDR3 protein: CASSQDRVETLYF. The sequenced CDR3 bases are TGTGCCAGCAGCCAAGACAGGGTAGAAACGCTGTAT.

This clone was found a few times. Gene names refer to mouse genes. The DNA ends 1 residue before the CDR3 does, and the rest of the CDR3 is filled in from the germline J gene. The V call is TRBV15, the J call TRBJ1-6; D remains unclear. TRBJ1-6 is reported as an ORF; its role is uncertain. Germline CDR1 is SGHND and CDR2 is FRSKSL. Trimming stripped 3 bases from V and 4 bases from J, with 4 bases between. This CDR3 is 13 amino acids long. CDR3 bases read: TGTGCCAGCAGTTTCGGTTATAATTCGCCCCTCTAC. It encodes CASSFGYNSPLY. The CDR3, in full, reads CASSFGYNSPLYF.

In regard to this clone: Mouse germline and gene names are used. The read ends 1 residue early relative to the CDR3; the germline J gene fills the gap. This rearrangement joins TRBV13-1 to TRBJ2-4, with TRBD2 identical over 12 bases. This CDR3 region has 16 residues. The V segment lost 4 bases and the J segment 3 bases; nucleotides outside the gene matches: 6. Per germline, CDR1 NSHNY and CDR2 SYGAGN. The DNA read from the CDR3 is TGTGCCAGCAGTACGACTGGGGGGGCGAGGCAAAACACCTTGTAC. Translation gives CASSTTGGARQNTLY. The full CDR3 sequence reads CASSTTGGARQNTLYF.

This clone showed up just once. Each gene name is a mouse one. The read finishes 1 residue shy of the CDR3 end, and the germline J gene is used to complete it. The gene calls are TRBV5 and TRBJ2-3, with a possible D match to TRBD1 (6 bases). V was pared by 0 bases and J by 3 bases, with 10 bases between. Germline loops: CDR1 LGHNA, CDR2 YNLKQL (reference sequence). This CDR3 comprises 15 residues. The CDR3 region is CASSQEGQGAETLYF. Incomplete CDR3 DNA: TGTGCCAGCAGCCAAGAAGGTCAGGGGGCAGAAACGCTGTAT.

A remark on this clone: Gene labels here are mouse ones. The CDR3 is cut off 1 residue early in the read; its end comes from the germline J gene. V is TRBV26 and J is TRBJ1-1, with D unresolved. In germline, CDR1 is KGHPV, CDR2 FQNQEV (reference sequence). The CDR3 extends over 11 amino acids. V was clipped by 5 bases and J by 5 bases, with 6 bases between them. CDR3 DNA, as far as it was read: TGTGCCAGCAGTATGGCGACAGAAGTCTTC. It codes for CASSMATEVF. The complete CDR3 reads CASSMATEVFF.

By sample share, this clone is medium-sized. The listed genes are named as in mouse. From the germline J gene comes the end of the CDR3, since the read stops 1 residue before it. This chain links TRBV1 with TRBJ2-7, with a tentative D call TRBD1 (6 bases). CDR1 and CDR2 from the germline V gene are NSQYPW and LRSPGD (reference sequence). The CDR3 consists of 12 residues. Trimming left V 3 bases short and J 4 bases short, with 7 bases between. The covered CDR3 bases are TGCACCTGCAGTGCGGGACAATATGAACAGTAC. Translated: CTCSAGQYEQY. The CDR3 in its entirety is CTCSAGQYEQYF. The full variable domain, with the rest looked up from reference TRBV1 and TRBJ2-7, is VTLLEQNPRWRLVPRGQAVNLRCILKNSQYPWMSWYQQDLQKQLQWLFTLRSPGDKEVKSLPGADYLATRVTDTELRLQVANMSQGRTLYCTCSAGQYEQYFGPGTRLTVL.

Comment on this clone: Genes here carry mouse names. The read finishes 1 residue shy of the CDR3 end, and the germline J gene is used to complete it. V and J are TRBV26 and TRBJ2-4, with D unclear. This CDR3 is 14 amino acids long. The germline gives CDR1 KGHPV, CDR2 FQNQEV (reference sequence). V lost 1 base to trimming and J lost 1 base, with 6 bases between them. CDR3 DNA (partial): TGTGCCAGCAGTCTGTTCGGAGGTCAAAACACCTTGTAC. This codes for CASSLFGGQNTLY. The CDR3 in its entirety is CASSLFGGQNTLYF.